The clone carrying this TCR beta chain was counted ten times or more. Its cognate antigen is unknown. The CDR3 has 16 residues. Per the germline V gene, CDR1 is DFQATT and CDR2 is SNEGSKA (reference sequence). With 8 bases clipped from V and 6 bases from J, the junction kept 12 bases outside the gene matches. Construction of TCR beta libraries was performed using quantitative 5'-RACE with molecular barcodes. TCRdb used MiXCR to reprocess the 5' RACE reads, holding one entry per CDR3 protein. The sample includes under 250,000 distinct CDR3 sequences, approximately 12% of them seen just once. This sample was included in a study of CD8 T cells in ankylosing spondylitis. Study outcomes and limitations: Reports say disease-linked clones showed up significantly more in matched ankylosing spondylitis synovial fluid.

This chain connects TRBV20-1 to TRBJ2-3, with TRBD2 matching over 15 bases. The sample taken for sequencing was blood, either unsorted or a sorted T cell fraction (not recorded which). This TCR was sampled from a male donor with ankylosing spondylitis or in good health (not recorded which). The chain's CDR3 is CSSTTGLAGGLDTQYF. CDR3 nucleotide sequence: TGCAGTTCAACAACTGGACTAGCGGGGGGGCTGGATACGCAGTATTTT.